The next 13 T cell receptor beta chains were all read from a single sample in a study of T-cell reconstitution after alpha-beta-depleted transplantation in children. Unique molecular identifiers were built into the TCRbeta library. TCRdb re-derived calls from the PCR reads in MiXCR, one entry per CDR3 protein. The table includes roughly 610,000 distinct CDR3 sequences, over 9.5% detected once. Specimen: PBMCs from the stem cell graft donor, collected from the stem cell graft. These receptor sequences come from a human donor who donated a stem cell graft to a child with acute myeloid leukemia.

This clonotype was seen a handful of times. This chain links TRBV20-1 with TRBJ2-1, with 13 positions matching TRBD2. Per the germline V gene, CDR1 is DFQATT and CDR2 is SNEGSKA (reference sequence). The CDR3 spans 16 residues. Unmatched junction bases numbered 3, after V lost 3 bases and J lost 1 base. The CDR3 spells CSASRTSGSSYNEQFF. CDR3 in DNA: TGCAGTGCTAGTCGGACTAGCGGGAGTTCCTACAATGAGCAGTTCTTC.

Ten or more counts support this clonotype. CDR3 nucleotide sequence: TGCGCCAGCGCGCGGCAGGATAATTCACCCCTCCACTTT. It is translated as CASARQDNSPLHF. This sequence joins TRBV5-1 and TRBJ1-6, with D hard to call. This CDR3 has 13 residues. Germline V gene lookup returns CDR1 SGHRS and CDR2 YFSETQ. Trimming took 7 bases from V and 5 from J, leaving 10 bases between them.

In this sample, this clonotype turned up many times. The CDR3 DNA reads TGTGCCAGCAGTTACTCGGACAGAATCTACTATGGCTACACCTTC. Its translation is CASSYSDRIYYGYTF. The rearrangement uses TRBV6-2 or TRBV6-3 and TRBJ1-2, with a tentative D call TRBD1 (6 bases). Germline assignment: CDR1 MNHEY and CDR2 SVGEGT. V lost 0 bases to trimming and J lost 3 bases, with 11 bases between them. This CDR3 contains 15 residues.

This sequence joins TRBV6-1 and TRBJ1-2; 8 bases are shared with TRBD1. The germline V gene encodes CDR1 MNHNS and CDR2 SASEGT. The junction had 3 bases not matched to a gene; V was cut back by 6 bases and J by 6 bases. This CDR3 comprises 12 residues. Here the CDR3 reads CASRNRGDGYTF. The CDR3 DNA reads TGTGCCAGCAGAAACAGGGGGGATGGCTACACCTTC.

The genes are TRBV6-1 and TRBJ1-2; D remains unclear. Trimming left V 3 bases short and J 8 bases short, with 13 bases between. The CDR3 covers 13 residues. Germline CDR1 reads MNHNS; CDR2 reads SASEGT. CDR3 region: CASSDLAGLGYTF. DNA for the CDR3: TGTGCCAGCAGTGATTTGGCAGGCCTCGGCTACACCTTC.

Ten or more counts support this clonotype. V is TRBV29-1 and J is TRBJ2-3; 9 bases agree with TRBD2. CDR3 size: 15 residues. Trimming cost V 4 bases and J 3 bases; bases outside gene matches: 8. Germline V gives CDR1 SQVTM, CDR2 ANQGSEA. The CDR3 region has the DNA TGCAGCGTTGCACTTCTAGCGGGAAAGACAGATACGCAGTATTTT. Residues: CSVALLAGKTDTQYF.

This clonotype was picked up many times. The rearrangement links TRBV10-3 to TRBJ2-5; 8 bases fit TRBD1. This CDR3 comprises 12 residues. The V segment lost 10 bases and the J segment 5 bases; nucleotides outside the gene matches: 6. The germline gives CDR1 ENHRY, CDR2 SYGVKD. The CDR3 loop is CASSGGLETQYF. CDR3 DNA: TGTGCCAGCTCAGGGGGCTTGGAGACCCAGTACTTC.

Only a few counts were recorded for this clonotype. The gene calls are TRBV7-9 and TRBJ2-3, with D hard to call. Trimming took off 4 bases at V and 3 bases at J, with 14 bases between the two ends. Per germline, CDR1 SEHNR and CDR2 FQNEAQ (reference sequence). The CDR3 contains 15 residues. DNA of the CDR3: TGTGCCAGCAGCTCGCTACCCAGTCCAACAGATACGCAGTATTTT. Protein: CASSSLPSPTDTQYF.

The V call is TRBV7-3, the J call TRBJ2-1; D is perhaps TRBD1 (6 bases). CDR3 length: 13 amino acids. V was pared by 5 bases and J by 9 bases, with 14 bases between. The germline V gene encodes CDR1 SGHTA and CDR2 FQGTGA. DNA for the CDR3: TGTGCCAGCAGCCCCCCCGTAGGGGGTGAGCAGTTCTTC. Its translation is CASSPPVGGEQFF.

This clonotype showed up just a few times. The chain has TRBV7-2 and TRBJ2-1; 9 positions match TRBD2. CDR3 length: 16 residues. Germline V gene sequence: CDR1 SGHTA, CDR2 FQGNSA. The trim removed 0 bases at V and 3 bases at J, leaving 3 bases unmatched. CDR3 bases: TGTGCCAGCAGCTTAGCCGCGACTAGCGGCTACAATGAGCAGTTCTTC. Its translation: CASSLAATSGYNEQFF.

This chain uses TRBV7-9 with TRBJ2-3, with TRBD2 matching over 8 bases. The length of the CDR3 is 13 residues. The V gene's germline CDR1 is SEHNR and CDR2 FQNEAQ (reference sequence). Trimming took 4 bases from V and 7 from J; bases not matched to a gene: 4. This chain's CDR3 is CASSSISGNTQYF. Here the CDR3 DNA reads TGTGCCAGCAGCTCAATTAGCGGGAATACGCAGTATTTT.

This clonotype came up many times. V gene TRBV20-1 combines with J gene TRBJ1-2; TRBD1 agrees at 7 bases. The length of the CDR3 is 12 residues. Germline V gene data show CDR1 as DFQATT and CDR2 as SNEGSKA (reference sequence). The J segment lost 4 bases and the V segment lost 5 bases, leaving 4 bases of the junction unmatched. The CDR3 nucleotides are TGCAGTGCTGGGACAGTTACCTATGGCTACACCTTC. Encoded protein: CSAGTVTYGYTF.

The genes are TRBV7-9 and TRBJ2-7; 12 positions match TRBD2. CDR1 and CDR2 from the germline V gene are SEHNR and FQNEAQ (reference sequence). J was trimmed by 3 bases and V by 3 bases; bases with no gene match: 9. The CDR3 spans 17 residues. CDR3 amino acids: CASSLGLAGLTFYEQYF. The CDR3 bases are TGTGCCAGCAGCTTGGGACTAGCGGGCCTGACGTTCTACGAGCAGTACTTC.